A single sample gave rise to the 7 T cell receptor beta chains below, sequenced in a study of cytomegalovirus exposure and HLA in healthy donors. It was with 60 Vbeta and 13 Jbeta primers that the PCR ran. Sequenced by immunoSEQ multiplex PCR; TCRdb stores in-frame clones only, minus some. The data contain approximately 180,000 clones, 80% of them singletons. Sequenced: PBMCs. The receptors originated from a woman in her 40s in good health and CMV-seronegative.

The V gene is TRBV6-4, the J gene TRBJ2-6, with 10 bases matching TRBD2. CDR1 and CDR2 from the germline V gene are MRHNA and SNTAGT. The CDR3 runs 17 residues. J gave up 0 bases and V 5 bases, and 4 bases lay outside the gene matches. CDR3 loop: CASSLAGAHSGANVLTF. In DNA form, the CDR3 reads TGTGCCAGCAGTCTAGCGGGAGCTCACTCTGGGGCCAACGTCCTGACTTTC.

This chain uses TRBV14 with TRBJ2-2; TRBD2 matches 12 bases. After removal of 0 bases from V and 6 bases from J, the junction contained 8 bases not matched to a gene. Germline CDR1 reads SGHDN; CDR2 reads FVKESK. The CDR3 length is 18 residues. The CDR3 sequence is CASSQEGASGRAPGELFF. The CDR3 DNA reads TGTGCCAGCAGCCAAGAAGGGGCTAGCGGGAGGGCCCCCGGGGAGCTGTTTTTT.

Worth noting for this clone: The junction differs from germline at one of its ends, possibly a read error. The rearrangement links TRBV7-9 to TRBJ2-7, with 10 positions matching TRBD2. Germline V gives CDR1 SEHNR, CDR2 FQNEAQ (reference sequence). This CDR3 comprises 15 residues. CDR3 bases: TGTTCCAGCAGCCGAGACCTAGCGGGGGTCTACGAGCAGTACTTC. Translating it yields CSSSRDLAGVYEQYF.

The CDR3 region is CASSFNADGQGRGDTQYF. The CDR3, as DNA: TGTGCCAGCAGCTTTAACGCCGATGGACAGGGGAGGGGAGATACGCAGTATTTT. The chain joins TRBV5-6 to TRBJ2-3; 9 bases are shared with TRBD1. Germline assignment: CDR1 SGHDT and CDR2 YYEEEE. This CDR3 region has 18 residues. V gave up 2 bases and J gave up 5 bases; unmatched junction bases: 15. The entire variable domain, with the rest obtained from reference TRBV5-6 and TRBJ2-3, is as follows: DAGVTQSPTHLIKTRGQQVTLRCSPKSGHDTVSWYQQALGQGPQFIFQYYEEEERQRGNFPDRFSGHQFPNYSSELNVNALLLGDSALYLCASSFNADGQGRGDTQYFGPGTRLTVL.

The chain is built from TRBV27 and TRBJ2-7; TRBD1 aligns across 7 bases. Germline assignment: CDR1 MNHEY and CDR2 SMNVEV (reference sequence). The CDR3 has 13 residues. Trimming removed 8 bases from V and 3 bases from J; junction bases left unmatched: 7. CDR3 protein: CASADREGYEQYF. CDR3 sequence (DNA): TGTGCCAGCGCCGACAGGGAAGGCTACGAGCAGTACTTC.

The V call is TRBV7-6, the J call TRBJ2-2; 14 bases align to TRBD2. The V gene end was trimmed by 4 bases and the J gene end by 1 base; junction bases not matched to a gene: 8. The CDR3 sequence is 19 residues long. Germline CDR1 reads SGHVS; CDR2 reads FNYEAQ. DNA for the CDR3: TGTGCCAGCAGCTCCGGACTAGCGGGAGGCCTTGGGAACACCGGGGAGCTGTTTTTT. Its translation is CASSSGLAGGLGNTGELFF.

The chain couples TRBV5-1 to TRBJ2-1, with TRBD2 matching 10 bases. Germline V CDR1 and CDR2: SGHRS, YFSETQ. The ends lost 0 bases at V and 6 bases at J; junction bases unmatched: 3. The CDR3 loop spans 15 amino acids. The CDR3, as DNA: TGCGCCAGCAGCTTGGTGCTAGCGGGGGTCAATGAGCAGTTCTTC. Translating gives CASSLVLAGVNEQFF.